This TCR beta chain was captured in a study of blood T cell repertoires in COVID-19. TCRdb's table, derived via immunoSEQ multiplex PCR, lists solely in-frame clones and lacks some. The sample has approximately 470,000 clones, around 87% seen once. The CDR3 spans 14 residues. V lost 6 bases and J lost 7, with 17 bases in between. CDR1 is SGHRS and CDR2 is YFSETQ in the germline V gene. Residents of about two dozen US areas, aged roughly 18 to 89 years, made up the participants. This clonotype originated in a woman between 18 and 30 years old who had recovered from COVID-19. Sequenced: PBMCs or T cells enriched from blood (not recorded which). This chain connects TRBV5-1 to TRBJ1-3; a weak D match, TRBD1 (6 bases). The CDR3 sequence is CASTRDTTGNTIYF. CDR3 coding DNA: TGCGCCAGCACCCGGGACACAACGGGGAACACCATATATTTT.